These T cell receptor beta chains were read from a single sample in a study of blood T cell repertoires in COVID-19. Clones were read by immunoSEQ multiplex PCR, and TCRdb kept only the in-frame ones, dropping some. The data show approximately 310,000 clones, with 75% to 90% seen just once and about 5% held by the top ten. Source material: PBMCs or T cells enriched from blood (not recorded which). Receptors were obtained from a man aged 60 to 75 who had recovered from COVID-19. CDR3s include the opening cysteine and the closing phenylalanine or tryptophan. The D gene is left open where the match is weak.

D gene: -
V gene: TRBV19
J gene: TRBJ1-2
CDR3 protein: CASSLQGSYGYTF

D gene: TRBD1
V gene: TRBV28
J gene: TRBJ1-4
CDR3 protein: CASSSSRTGLKLFF

D gene: TRBD1
V gene: TRBV3-1/TRBV3-2
J gene: TRBJ2-3
CDR3 protein: CASSQDPGGGRDGLGDTQYF

D gene: -
V gene: TRBV18
J gene: TRBJ1-1
CDR3 protein: CASSTTVNTEAFF

D gene: -
V gene: TRBV5-1
J gene: TRBJ2-2
CDR3 protein: CASSLAPGSYTGELFF

D gene: TRBD2
V gene: TRBV4-1
J gene: TRBJ2-7
CDR3 protein: CASSLRLAGGSYEQYF

D gene: -
V gene: TRBV11-2
J gene: TRBJ1-2
CDR3 protein: CASSLVGHGSYGYTF

D gene: -
V gene: TRBV6-5
J gene: TRBJ2-2
CDR3 protein: CASRYLPGTNTGELFF

D gene: -
V gene: TRBV7-9
J gene: TRBJ2-5
CDR3 protein: CASSLIPNQETQYF

D gene: TRBD2
V gene: TRBV27
J gene: TRBJ2-5
CDR3 protein: CASSSNPGLAGAETQYF

D gene: TRBD1
V gene: TRBV7-6
J gene: TRBJ1-6
CDR3 protein: CASSPRQGGRDSPLHF

D gene: -
V gene: TRBV12-1
J gene: TRBJ2-7
CDR3 protein: CASSFALRLLSYEQYF

D gene: -
V gene: TRBV11-2
J gene: TRBJ1-3
CDR3 protein: CASSILLSGNTIYF

D gene: TRBD2
V gene: TRBV5-4
J gene: TRBJ2-7
CDR3 protein: CASNGGGKSSYEQYF

D gene: -
V gene: TRBV6-6
J gene: TRBJ1-2
CDR3 protein: CASSYSSGDYGYTF

D gene: -
V gene: TRBV28
J gene: TRBJ1-2
CDR3 protein: CASSALGRAGYGYTF

D gene: -
V gene: TRBV13
J gene: TRBJ1-5
CDR3 protein: CASSLGSAGGGSNQPQHF

D gene: -
V gene: TRBV7-2
J gene: TRBJ1-6
CDR3 protein: CASSQNVGQVNSPLHF

D gene: TRBD2
V gene: TRBV14
J gene: TRBJ2-3
CDR3 protein: CASSQSLAGVTQYF

D gene: TRBD2
V gene: TRBV5-8
J gene: TRBJ2-3
CDR3 protein: CASSLEAGVQTDTQYF

D gene: TRBD1
V gene: TRBV7-9
J gene: TRBJ1-4
CDR3 protein: CASSVTGTVDEKLFF

D gene: -
V gene: TRBV5-1
J gene: TRBJ2-7
CDR3 protein: CASSLAPVPPGFSYEQYF

D gene: TRBD2
V gene: TRBV7-2
J gene: TRBJ2-5
CDR3 protein: CASSLGEWAGGRTQYF

D gene: TRBD1
V gene: TRBV6-5
J gene: TRBJ2-3
CDR3 protein: CASRGQGTDTQYF

D gene: -
V gene: TRBV20-1
J gene: TRBJ2-2
CDR3 protein: CSASRAGSNTGELFF

D gene: TRBD1
V gene: TRBV3-1/TRBV3-2
J gene: TRBJ2-1
CDR3 protein: CASSHRKTGNGSYNEQFF

D gene: -
V gene: TRBV4-2
J gene: TRBJ1-3
CDR3 protein: CASSQGALDSGNTIYF

D gene: -
V gene: TRBV29-1
J gene: TRBJ1-5
CDR3 protein: CSVIQGGDQPQHF

D gene: -
V gene: TRBV9
J gene: TRBJ2-7
CDR3 protein: CASNPGGTSYEQYF

D gene: TRBD1
V gene: TRBV10-1
J gene: TRBJ2-2
CDR3 protein: CASRWTGLGGELFF

D gene: -
V gene: TRBV5-1
J gene: TRBJ2-2
CDR3 protein: CASSRDWDTGELFF

D gene: TRBD1
V gene: TRBV29-1
J gene: TRBJ2-5
CDR3 protein: CSSSGQSMGETQYF

D gene: -
V gene: TRBV5-4
J gene: TRBJ1-6
CDR3 protein: CASSLLQGNSPLHF

D gene: TRBD2
V gene: TRBV6-6
J gene: TRBJ2-3
CDR3 protein: CASSPGTSGSMSDTQYF

D gene: -
V gene: TRBV3-1/TRBV3-2
J gene: TRBJ1-2
CDR3 protein: CASSPPGGGGYTF

D gene: TRBD1
V gene: TRBV28
J gene: TRBJ1-1
CDR3 protein: CASSWSRGRRTEAFF

D gene: TRBD2
V gene: TRBV6-2/TRBV6-3
J gene: TRBJ2-5
CDR3 protein: CASSYPSGRASGYQETQYF